This is a list of T cell receptor beta chains from one sample in a study of T cell changes during pregnancy in multiple sclerosis. The protocol was immunoSEQ multiplex PCR, while the TCRdb copy is restricted to in-frame clones and leaves out a portion. The profile shows roughly 26,000 clones, about 91% of them singletons. Sequencing used CD8+ T cells from peripheral blood mononuclear cells, obtained in the second trimester of pregnancy. The source is a female donor with multiple sclerosis, enrolled in a pregnancy study. CDR3s include the opening cysteine and the closing phenylalanine or tryptophan. D genes are given only for firm matches. The size field is filled for only some rows; it gives once, few, many or a size class.

clone_size	v_call	j_call	d_call	cdr3_nt	cdr3_aa
few	TRBV27	TRBJ2-1	-	TGTGCCAGCAGTTTAATCAAACAGGGTTTAAATGAGCAGTTCTTC	CASSLIKQGLNEQFF
-	TRBV19	TRBJ2-7	-	TGTGCCAGTAGTATAGGGGGGGGCTTCGACGAGCAGTACTTC	CASSIGGGFDEQYF
-	TRBV28	TRBJ2-7	TRBD2	TGTGCCAGCAGTTACGGACTAGCGGGAACCAACTCCTACGAGCAGTACTTC	CASSYGLAGTNSYEQYF
-	TRBV29-1	TRBJ2-2	-	TGCAGCGTGGGACATACGAACACCGGGGAGCTGTTTTTT	CSVGHTNTGELFF
-	TRBV29-1	TRBJ2-7	-	TGCAGCGTTGGGGGCGGAAGAGCCCTTCTCCCCTACGAGCAGTACTTC	CSVGGGRALLPYEQYF
once	TRBV30	TRBJ2-7	TRBD2	TGTGCCTGGAGTGTACCAGCGGGAGCCTACGAGCAGTACTTC	CAWSVPAGAYEQYF
-	TRBV29-1	TRBJ2-1	-	TGCAGCGTTCCCGCTAGCAGTGAGCAGTTCTTC	CSVPASSEQFF
-	TRBV9	TRBJ2-7	-	TGTGCCAGCAGCGGGAGCTTCGGACAGCCCTACGAGCAGTACTTC	CASSGSFGQPYEQYF
-	TRBV4-2	TRBJ2-1	-	TGTGCCAGCAGCCAGTACACCAATGAGCAGTTCTTC	CASSQYTNEQFF
once	TRBV29-1	TRBJ2-1	TRBD1	TGCACCTATATCCGGGACAGTCGCTACAATGAGCAGTTCTTC	CTYIRDSRYNEQFF
-	TRBV6-1	TRBJ2-2	TRBD1	TGTGCCAGCAGCTTAGGACAGGGAACCGGGGAGCTGTTTTTT	CASSLGQGTGELFF
-	TRBV2	TRBJ2-7	TRBD1	TGTGCCAGCAGTGAACGCCGGGACAGGGGTAGCTACGAGCAGTACTTC	CASSERRDRGSYEQYF
-	TRBV29-1	TRBJ2-7	-	TGCAGCGTTACAGGGGGGGAAGACTACGAGCAGTACTTC	CSVTGGEDYEQYF
once	TRBV19	TRBJ2-1	TRBD2	TGTGCCAGTAGTCAAGCGGGAGGGCTATACAATGAGCAGTTCTTC	CASSQAGGLYNEQFF
-	TRBV28	TRBJ2-7	-	TGTGCCAGCAGGCAGGCTTCCTACGAGCAGTACTTC	CASRQASYEQYF
few	TRBV15	TRBJ2-7	-	TGTGCCACCTCGGGACAAACCTACGAGCAGTACTTC	CATSGQTYEQYF
-	TRBV15	TRBJ2-7	TRBD1	TGTGCCACCAGCAGAGAGAGGACAGGGGTGGACGAGCAGTACTTC	CATSRERTGVDEQYF
-	TRBV28	TRBJ2-1	-	TGTGCCAGCAGTTTACCCGGAGGCCCCGAACCCTACAATGAGCAGTTCTTC	CASSLPGGPEPYNEQFF
-	TRBV13	TRBJ2-5	-	TGTGCCAGCAGCGCCACCTTGCTAGCGAAAGAGACCCAGTACTTC	CASSATLLAKETQYF
few	TRBV21-1	TRBJ2-2	-	TGTGCCAGCCCTTGGGCTAGCGGCCCCGGGGAGCTGTTTTTT	CASPWASGPGELFF
-	TRBV14	TRBJ1-4	-	TGTGCCAGCAGCCAAGTTAATCCAGGGTCGTCGTTGCGTGATGAAAAACTGTTTTTT	CASSQVNPGSSLRDEKLFF
-	TRBV14	TRBJ2-1	-	TGTGCCAGCAGCCTCCTAAAATTCCTTTCGGACAATGAGCAGTTCTTC	CASSLLKFLSDNEQFF
-	TRBV2	TRBJ1-1	-	TGTGCCAGACTGGACACAATGGGCATGAACACTGAAGCTTTCTTT	CARLDTMGMNTEAFF
once	TRBV11-2	TRBJ1-2	TRBD1	TGTGCCAGCAGCCGACAGGGACAGGCTAACTATGGCTACACCTTC	CASSRQGQANYGYTF
-	TRBV28	TRBJ2-7	TRBD1	TGTGCCAGCAGTGACACCCCGGGACAGGGAGCTTACGAGCAGTACTTC	CASSDTPGQGAYEQYF